This TCR beta chain stems from a study of CD8 T cells in Susac syndrome (dated by TCRdb to between 2017 and 2020). In the study overall: Whether CD8+ T cell activation and differentiation in Susac syndrome was antigen driven was tested using repertoire sequencing. The study compared CD8+ T cell repertoire clonality among 12 healthy donors, roughly 14 Susac syndrome patients and approximately 16 multiple sclerosis patients. Points the paper makes about the study in general: The TCR sequencing and HLA analysis was acknowledged to have included a relatively small number of individuals.

The germline V gene encodes CDR1 MNHEY and CDR2 SMNVEV (reference sequence). The CDR3 contains 16 residues, cysteine and phenylalanine counted. The DNA shown is the 48-base CDR3, in frame from base 1. The V end gives up 6 bases and the J end 3 bases, leaving 10 bases in the junction not matched to a gene. A remark on this clonotype: Its binding antigen is unknown. Per-base quality was not reported, and no clone a single base away is much larger than it.

RNA was extracted using the RNeasy kit, and roughly 0.5 to 1 microgram was reverse transcribed with random hexamers. The immunoSEQ multiplex PCR assay, which covers 54 Vbeta and 13 Jbeta segments, was used to amplify TCR beta CDR3 regions. PCR amplification bias was corrected using a synthetic template baseline for primer optimization and computational correction. The authors' pipeline ran thus. Reads were assigned to V, D and J genes according to IMGT and analyzed in immunoSEQ Analyzer, with only productive sequences retained. To calculate clonality, Shannon entropy was normalized by log2 of the number of productive unique sequences and then subtracted from one. For each patient and control, public and private clones were evaluated among the 100 most prevalent clones. Clones were defined as Susac-specific if absent from the healthy and MS cohorts, from 1052 published viral clones and from other ImmuneACCESS disease sequences. Through fastp at Q25 and MiXCR, TCRdb rebuilt clones from the public reads, retaining in-frame beta chains. CDR3 protein sequences are deduplicated, and each keeps its most common genes and DNA. The V and J calls and clone size come from TCRdb's table, not from the authors' own analysis. A total of about 21,000 distinct CDR3 sequences appear in this sample, about 92% of them only once. Jointly, the top ten make up 0.27% of the sample.

Peripheral blood CD8+ and CD4+ T cells from healthy donors, Susac syndrome patients and multiple sclerosis patients were profiled using high-throughput TCR beta sequencing. Healthy donors were age- and sex-matched controls. Bulk CD8+ and CD4+ T cells were purified magnetically by negative isolation, whereas CD8+ TEMRA cells were enriched by FACS. Blood was drawn into EDTA tubes, processed within 24 hours, and PBMCs were isolated by density gradient centrifugation. PBMCs intended for TCR sequencing were cryopreserved in liquid nitrogen and thawed later in a water bath at 37 degrees C. Purity of sorted or isolated CD4+, CD8+ and CD8+ TEMRA cells was at least 90%.

The sequence links TRBV27 to TRBJ2-1; 8 bases in the middle match TRBD2. Sequencing was carried out using CD8+ T cells from PBMCs. The TCR originated in a human donor in good health. The sequence in DNA is TGTGCCAGCAGGCCCGGGGGGGGCATCTACTACAATGAGCAGTTCTTC. Translated, it gives CASRPGGGIYYNEQFF.